Presented here are 16 T cell receptor beta chains from one specimen sequenced in a study of breast tumors, draining lymph nodes, adjacent tissues. Breast cancer patients provided tissue from their axillary draining lymph nodes. Each CDR3 protein gets one entry after TCRdb re-called the multiplex PCR reads with MiXCR. The sample holds 130,000 or so distinct CDR3 sequences; approximately 30% are singletons and the top ten take approximately 2.3%. The sample consisted of axillary lymph node tissue. Receptors originate from a female donor with breast cancer. Some clones in this sample may be carry-over from other donors' samples.

V usage is TRBV20-1 and J usage is TRBJ2-6, with 7 nucleotides matching TRBD1. Germline V lookup: CDR1 DFQATT, CDR2 SNEGSKA (reference sequence). CDR3 length: 16 amino acids. V lost 0 bases, J lost 9 bases, and 11 bases stayed unmatched. CDR3: CSARDGDRAAVNVLTF. As DNA, the CDR3 is TGCAGTGCTAGAGACGGAGACAGGGCCGCGGTCAACGTCCTGACTTTC.

This clonotype has at least ten counts. The chain couples TRBV29-1 to TRBJ1-3, with D possibly being TRBD1 (5 bases). Deletions cut 4 bases from V and 3 bases from J, with 10 bases between. The CDR3 runs 13 residues. The germline V gene encodes CDR1 SQVTM and CDR2 ANQGSEA. Here the CDR3 reads CSVVQGGGNTIYF. The CDR3 DNA is TGCAGCGTTGTTCAGGGAGGTGGAAACACCATATATTTT.

Worth noting for this clonotype: A much larger clone differs by one base, so this may be a read error. The gene calls are TRBV6-6 and TRBJ1-2, with D unclear. Trimming pared 4 bases from V and 4 bases from J, leaving 10 bases between. From germline, CDR1 is MNHNY and CDR2 SVGAGI (reference sequence). This CDR3 contains 13 residues. This chain's CDR3 is CASSSGSSYGYTF. In DNA, the CDR3 is TGTGCCAGCAGTTCGGGGAGTAGCTATGGCTACACCTTC.

At least ten counts were recorded for this clonotype. V is TRBV15 and J is TRBJ2-1; TRBD2 matches 12 bases. Germline lookup yields CDR1 LNHNV and CDR2 YYDKDF (reference sequence). The CDR3 is made up of 18 amino acids. V lost 2 bases and J lost 5; bases outside the gene matches: 10. CDR3 in DNA: TGTGCCACCAGCAGACAAAACCTAGCGGGGGGGCCGAACAATGAGCAGTTCTTC. Its protein product is CATSRQNLAGGPNNEQFF.

This sequence joins TRBV6-4 and TRBJ2-2; a weak D match, TRBD1 (6 bases). Trimming stripped 7 bases from V and 10 bases from J, with 13 bases between. The CDR3 loop spans 12 amino acids. Germline loops: CDR1 MRHNA, CDR2 SNTAGT. For the CDR3, the DNA is TGTGCCAGCAATTTAGGACAGCAGGAGCTGTTTTTT. Encoded protein: CASNLGQQELFF.

This clonotype occurred many times. This rearrangement joins TRBV12-3 or TRBV12-4 to TRBJ1-4; weak D call: TRBD1 (6 bases). The germline V and J ends were trimmed by 3 bases and 6 bases, with 20 bases remaining between them. This CDR3 has 17 amino acids. The CDR3 region is CASSFGSGAGGDEKLFF. The DNA for the CDR3 is TGTGCCAGCAGTTTCGGGTCAGGGGCGGGCGGAGATGAAAAACTGTTTTTT.

This clonotype was seen many times. J is TRBJ2-5 and V is TRBV10-3, with TRBD2 identical over 7 bases. Looked up from germline, CDR1 is ENHRY and CDR2 is SYGVKD. V lost 5 bases and J lost 5; bases outside the gene matches: 8. This CDR3 contains 14 residues. CDR3 region: CAISRGEGWETQYF. CDR3 DNA: TGTGCCATCAGTCGCGGGGAGGGGTGGGAGACCCAGTACTTC.

The table lists this clonotype with many counts. The chain is built from TRBV7-9 and TRBJ2-2; D uncertain. The V end was cut by 5 bases, the J end by 5 bases, with 9 bases between. Germline V CDR1 and CDR2: SEHNR, FQNEAQ (reference sequence). CDR3 length: 13 amino acids. CDR3 coding DNA: TGTGCCAGCAGCCGGGTCGGAACCGGGGAGCTGTTTTTT. Its protein is CASSRVGTGELFF.

This clonotype was detected only once. This sequence joins TRBV5-8 and TRBJ2-3; TRBD2 matches 8 bases. With 4 bases clipped from V and 3 bases from J, the junction kept 13 bases outside the gene matches. The germline V gene has CDR1 SGHTS and CDR2 YDEGEE. The CDR3 loop spans 17 amino acids. CDR3 bases: TGTGCCAGCAGCCAAGGCGTTACCGGGGGGGCGACAGATACGCAGTATTTT. Translated, it gives CASSQGVTGGATDTQYF.

This clonotype was seen ten or more times. This chain joins TRBV20-1 and TRBJ2-3, with D possibly TRBD2 on 5 matching bases. Per the germline V gene, CDR1 is DFQATT and CDR2 is SNEGSKA (reference sequence). The CDR3 length is 15 residues. Deletions cut 3 bases from V and 2 bases from J, with 15 bases between. CDR3 bases: TGCAGTGCTAGGGCGCCGGACTCGACCACAGATACGCAGTATTTT. This translates into CSARAPDSTTDTQYF.

This clonotype has ten or more counts. J is TRBJ2-1 and V is TRBV2; perhaps TRBD1 as D (5 bases). The CDR3 is 15 residues long. The germline V gene has CDR1 SNHLY and CDR2 FYNNEI. Trimming removed 2 bases at V and 7 bases at J, with 15 bases between. The CDR3 coding sequence is TGTGCCAGCAGTGAATGGGGCAGGGCCGTAAATGAGCAGTTCTTC. Translation: CASSEWGRAVNEQFF.

As to this clonotype: This may be a read error, as it is one base from a much larger clone. The chain couples TRBV5-1 to TRBJ2-1; 9 bases match TRBD2. Per the germline V gene, CDR1 is SGHRS and CDR2 is YFSETQ. J was trimmed by 8 bases and V by 3 bases; bases with no gene match: 12. The CDR3 contains 16 residues. The CDR3 region is CASSSLTSGFGDEQFF. DNA for the CDR3: TGCGCCAGCAGCTCTTTGACTAGCGGTTTCGGGGATGAGCAGTTCTTC. The full variable domain, in which reference TRBV5-1 and TRBJ2-1 provide the parts outside the CDR3, is KAGVTQTPRYLIKTRGQQVTLSCSPISGHRSVSWYQQTPGQGLQFLFEYFSETQRNKGNFPGRFSGRQFSNSRSEMNVSTLELGDSALYLCASSSLTSGFGDEQFFGPGTRLTVL.

This chain uses TRBV7-9 with TRBJ1-1; D remains unclear. The CDR3 spans 12 residues. Trimming took 5 bases from V and 3 from J, leaving 7 bases between them. The V gene's germline CDR1 is SEHNR and CDR2 FQNEAQ (reference sequence). The CDR3, as DNA: TGTGCCAGCAGCCGGAAGGACACTGAAGCTTTCTTT. Residues: CASSRKDTEAFF.

The chain uses TRBV19 and TRBJ1-6; TRBD1 matches at 9 bases. Germline CDR1 and CDR2: LNHDA and SQIVND (reference sequence). The CDR3 loop spans 14 amino acids. The V gene end was trimmed by 9 bases and the J gene end by 4 bases; junction bases not matched to a gene: 4. CDR3 DNA sequence: TGTGCCAGCCGGGGGACAGGGTATAATTCACCCCTCCACTTT. Translated: CASRGTGYNSPLHF.

About this clonotype: This may be a read error: a much more frequent sequence differs by one nucleotide. The chain joins TRBV19 to TRBJ2-3; TRBD2 might be the D (5 bases). Germline loops: CDR1 LNHDA, CDR2 SQIVND (reference sequence). Trimming took 11 bases from V and 1 from J, leaving 22 bases between them. The CDR3 spans 16 residues. CDR3 nucleotides: TGTGCCTGGAGTATAGGAGTAGCGCCCGGCACAGATACGCAGTATTTT. This codes for CAWSIGVAPGTDTQYF.

The chain is built from TRBV28 and TRBJ2-3; D possibly uses TRBD1 or TRBD2 (7 bases each). The ends were cut back, 7 bases at V and 1 base at J, with 15 bases in the middle. CDR1 is MDHEN and CDR2 is SYDVKM in the germline V gene. The CDR3 length is 15 residues. In DNA form, the CDR3 reads TGTGCCAGCATCCAGGGGGGGGGAGGCACAGATACGCAGTATTTT. This encodes CASIQGGGGTDTQYF.